These 11 T cell receptor beta chains were sequenced from one sample in a study of T cells in Graves' hyperthyroidism and ophthalmopathy. RNA transcripts provided the source from which TCR beta CDR3 regions were amplified. During a first-round RT-PCR of the TCR CDR3, the HTBI primer set was used. TCRdb re-called the multiplex PCR reads through MiXCR, storing one row per CDR3 protein. The sample carries roughly 500,000 distinct CDR3 sequences, just over 45% recorded once. Input material: peripheral blood or thyroid tissue (not recorded which). The receptors come from an adult woman with Graves' disease, either hyperthyroidism or ophthalmopathy (not recorded which).

This clonotype was seen at least ten times. V gene TRBV5-4 combines with J gene TRBJ2-5; possibly TRBD1 or TRBD2 for D (5 bases each). The CDR3 is 13 residues long. Deletions cut 0 bases from V and 7 bases from J, with 10 bases between. Germline V gene sequence: CDR1 SGHNT, CDR2 YYREEE (reference sequence). The CDR3 sequence: CASSLAGRVTQYF. For the CDR3, the DNA is TGTGCCAGCAGCTTGGCGGGGCGGGTGACCCAGTACTTC.

The gene calls are TRBV10-3 and TRBJ2-6; 9 bases fit TRBD2. Germline lookup yields CDR1 ENHRY and CDR2 SYGVKD. V was clipped by 7 bases and J by 0 bases; unmatched bases: 4. The CDR3 is 16 residues long. The CDR3 coding sequence is TGTGCCATCACTAGCGGGACAGTCTCTGGGGCCAACGTCCTGACTTTC. This encodes CAITSGTVSGANVLTF.

With respect to this clonotype: Since the CDR3 does not end with the conserved phenylalanine or tryptophan, this likely comes from a read error. No DNA is shown, since the ends of the CDR3 on it are uncertain; the CDR3 is the one TCRdb lists. The V and J genes are TRBV10-3 and TRBJ1-2; the table's TRBD1 call for D was not verified on the DNA. CDR1 and CDR2 from the germline V gene are ENHRY and SYGVKD. The CDR3 has 11 residues if both end residues are counted. The CDR3 here is CAISCGKRGQL.

This chain connects TRBV10-3 to TRBJ1-5; D may be TRBD1 (5 bases). Per the germline V gene, CDR1 is ENHRY and CDR2 is SYGVKD. V lost 4 bases and J 2 bases, leaving 15 bases between the germline ends. This CDR3 comprises 16 residues. CDR3 region: CAISALRGSGNQPQHF. CDR3 nucleotide sequence: TGTGCCATCAGTGCTTTGAGGGGCAGCGGCAATCAGCCCCAGCATTTT.

The V and J genes are TRBV11-1 and TRBJ1-6, with D possibly TRBD1 on 6 matching bases. This CDR3 is built from 14 residues. Germline assignment: CDR1 SGHAT and CDR2 FQDESV (reference sequence). V was cut by 5 bases and J by 5 bases, with 10 bases left in between. The CDR3 DNA sequence: TGTGCCAGCAGCACGCAGGGGAATAATTCACCCCTCCACTTT. Amino acids: CASSTQGNNSPLHF. Full variable domain (rest looked up from reference TRBV11-1 and TRBJ1-6): EAEVAQSPRYKITEKSQAVAFWCDPISGHATLYWYRQILGQGPELLVQFQDESVVDDSQLPKDRFSAERLKGVDSTLKIQPAELGDSAMYLCASSTQGNNSPLHFGNGTRLTVT.

The gene calls are TRBV2 and TRBJ2-5, with a tentative D call TRBD2 (5 bases). V was shortened by 4 bases and J by 4 bases, with 10 bases between the two germline ends. CDR3 length: 13 residues. Germline CDR1 reads SNHLY; CDR2 reads FYNNEI. CDR3 DNA sequence: TGTGCCAGCAGTGTGGCCGGGGTAGAGACCCAGTACTTC. Its protein is CASSVAGVETQYF.

This chain uses TRBV15 with TRBJ1-5; D not certain. The CDR3 is made up of 15 amino acids. The V gene lost 4 bases and the J gene lost 1 base, with 11 bases spanning the gap. Germline V gene sequence: CDR1 LNHNV, CDR2 YYDKDF (reference sequence). The DNA for the CDR3 is TGTGCCACCAGCACCATGGGGTTCAGCAATCAGCCCCAGCATTTT. The encoded protein is CATSTMGFSNQPQHF.

This clonotype was picked up a small number of times. The chain is built from TRBV4-2 and TRBJ1-5; D is uncertain. V was clipped by 4 bases and J by 11 bases, with 24 bases between them. The germline gives CDR1 LGHNA, CDR2 YNFKEQ. The length of the CDR3 is 16 residues. The CDR3 protein is CASSPPGIAGAETQHF. CDR3 bases: TGTGCCAGCAGCCCACCGGGGATAGCGGGAGCAGAGACCCAGCATTTT.

About this clonotype: A much larger clone lies one base from this, so it may be a read error. The chain employs TRBV29-1 and TRBJ2-5, with 11 nucleotides matching TRBD2. The CDR3 covers 14 residues. J gave up 1 base and V 7 bases, and 5 bases lay outside the gene matches. CDR1 SQVTM and CDR2 ANQGSEA come from the germline V gene. This CDR3 is CSAPTSGIQETQYF. DNA for the CDR3: TGCAGCGCGCCGACTAGCGGGATCCAAGAGACCCAGTACTTC.

In DNA form, the CDR3 reads TGCAGCGCCTCTAACCGGGACTCATACTACGAGCAGTACTTC. It codes for CSASNRDSYYEQYF. The J gene is TRBJ2-7, the V gene TRBV29-1, with D tentatively TRBD2 (6 bases). The CDR3 is 14 residues long. Germline V lookup: CDR1 SQVTM, CDR2 ANQGSEA. Trimming took 7 bases from V and 3 from J, leaving 19 bases between them.

This clonotype occurred a few times. V and J are TRBV5-1 and TRBJ2-7, with no clear D. The germline V gene has CDR1 SGHRS and CDR2 YFSETQ. The CDR3 consists of 13 residues. Trimming stripped 0 bases from V and 4 bases from J, with 8 bases between. This chain's CDR3 is CASSLGHRYEQYF. CDR3 bases: TGCGCCAGCAGCTTGGGACACCGGTACGAGCAGTACTTC.